This T cell receptor (beta chain) was found in a study of T cells after somatic rescue of genetic block. Only in-frame clones appear in the TCRdb table, and some are missing; sequencing was by immunoSEQ multiplex PCR. The data hold about 72,000 clones, with roughly 93% observed a single time. The CDR3 contains 22 residues. From germline, CDR1 is MGHRA and CDR2 YSYEKL. V lost 2 bases to trimming and J lost 7 bases, with 33 bases between them. The clonotype comes from a man aged 25-40 years. The V gene is TRBV4-1, the J gene TRBJ1-6; tentatively, D is TRBD1 (6 bases). Sequenced: peripheral blood mononuclear cells (PBMCs). DNA for the CDR3: TGCGCCAGCAGCCAACCGGGCCTCCGACAGGCACTTGGCAGTGGAGGCAATTCACCCCTCCACTTT. Protein sequence: CASSQPGLRQALGSGGNSPLHF.